Below are 8 T cell receptor beta chains sequenced from a single sample in a study of immune cell composition in non-small cell lung cancer. The repertoire was sequenced with immunoSEQ multiplex PCR; TCRdb's copy has only in-frame clones and lacks some. The table lists around 2,000 clones, about three quarters of them singletons. Normal lung was taken at the farthest possible site, at least 3 cm from tumour. The material sequenced was non-adjacent lung tissue. The receptors were sampled from a human donor with non-small cell lung cancer.

The chain employs TRBV5-8 and TRBJ1-1, with 7 positions matching TRBD1. Germline assignment: CDR1 SGHTS and CDR2 YDEGEE. This CDR3 comprises 15 residues. Trimming cost V 0 bases and J 6 bases; bases outside gene matches: 8. As DNA, the CDR3 is TGTGCCAGCAGCTTGGGTGCAGGGGGTTTCTCTGAAGCTTTCTTT. This sequence encodes CASSLGAGGFSEAFF. Variable domain in full (rest from reference TRBV5-8 and TRBJ1-1): EAGVTQSPTHLIKTRGQQATLRCSPISGHTSVYWYQQALGLGLQFLLWYDEGEERNRGNFPPRFSGRQFPNYSSELNVNALELEDSALYLCASSLGAGGFSEAFFGQGTRLTVV.

The V call is TRBV5-1, the J call TRBJ1-1, with TRBD1 as a possible D gene (6 bases). The V end was cut by 3 bases, the J end by 6 bases, with 15 bases between. The CDR3 has 14 residues. CDR1 is SGHRS and CDR2 is YFSETQ in the germline V gene. This CDR3 reads CASSSTGLWAEAFF. DNA for the CDR3: TGCGCCAGCAGCTCCACAGGGCTCTGGGCTGAAGCTTTCTTT.

This chain connects TRBV28 to TRBJ2-7, with D maybe TRBD1 (6 bases). Germline V CDR1 and CDR2: MDHEN, SYDVKM. V lost 6 bases, J lost 1 base, and 10 bases lay in between. CDR3 length: 13 residues. This CDR3 reads CASSPRGSYEQYF. The CDR3 DNA reads TGTGCCAGCAGCCCCAGGGGTTCCTACGAGCAGTACTTC.

This CDR3 reads CASSLDSNTGELFF. Here the CDR3 DNA reads TGTGCCAGCAGCTTGGACAGTAACACCGGGGAGCTGTTTTTT. This chain links TRBV7-9 with TRBJ2-2, with D perhaps matching TRBD1 (6 bases). The CDR3 is 14 residues long. Germline V gene data show CDR1 as SEHNR and CDR2 as FQNEAQ (reference sequence). Trimming took 3 bases from V and 2 from J, leaving 7 bases between them.

The chain joins TRBV5-1 to TRBJ1-1; 7 bases match TRBD1. The germline V gene encodes CDR1 SGHRS and CDR2 YFSETQ. This CDR3 spans 15 amino acids. With V trimmed by 4 bases and J by 1 base, 7 bases remained unmatched. Here the CDR3 reads CASSQGGARNTEAFF. In DNA form, the CDR3 reads TGCGCCAGCAGCCAAGGGGGCGCCCGGAACACTGAAGCTTTCTTT.

This sequence joins TRBV9 and TRBJ2-7; 12 nucleotides line up with TRBD1. Trimming removed 2 bases from V and 7 bases from J; junction bases left unmatched: 4. There are 14 residues in the CDR3. Germline-derived CDR1 and CDR2 are SGDLS and YYNGEE. The CDR3 here is CASSVGQGAREQYF. CDR3 DNA: TGTGCCAGCAGCGTGGGACAGGGGGCCAGGGAGCAGTACTTC.

The chain links TRBV29-1 to TRBJ2-7; 13 bases map to TRBD2. Germline V gives CDR1 SQVTM, CDR2 ANQGSEA. This CDR3 has 14 amino acids. The V gene end was trimmed by 7 bases and the J gene end by 6 bases; junction bases not matched to a gene: 9. The CDR3 DNA sequence: TGCAGCGCTACAGGGACTAGCGGGAATGTCGAGCAGTACTTC. Its protein is CSATGTSGNVEQYF.

With respect to this clone: Other DNA sequences from this sample encode an identical CDR3 as well. The chain joins TRBV28 to TRBJ2-1; 9 bases line up with TRBD2. From germline, CDR1 is MDHEN and CDR2 SYDVKM. The V and J ends lost 1 base and 2 bases, in that order; junction bases with no gene match: 3. The CDR3 is 16 residues long. Here the CDR3 DNA reads TGTGCCAGCAGTTTATTTGCTAGCGGGACCTACAATGAGCAGTTCTTC. Protein sequence: CASSLFASGTYNEQFF.